Listed here are 8 T cell receptor beta chains from one sample, sequenced in a study of blood T cell repertoires in COVID-19. Only in-frame clones appear in the TCRdb table, and some are missing; sequencing was by immunoSEQ multiplex PCR. Among 100,000 to 150,000 clones listed, around 83% were seen once. Sample: peripheral blood. The receptors shown here come from a man of 80 years or more with active or convalescent COVID-19.

CDR3 coding DNA: TGTGCCAGTAGTAGGCCGACAGAGGATACGCAGTATTTT. It specifies CASSRPTEDTQYF. The V and J genes are TRBV19 and TRBJ2-3, with D possibly TRBD1 on 5 matching bases. The CDR3 loop spans 13 amino acids. Germline V lookup: CDR1 LNHDA, CDR2 SQIVND (reference sequence). Trimming pared 4 bases from V and 6 bases from J, leaving 11 bases between. Full variable domain (missing parts from reference TRBV19 and TRBJ2-3): DGGITQSPKYLFRKEGQNVTLSCEQNLNHDAMYWYRQDPGQGLRLIYYSQIVNDFQKGDIAEGYSVSREKKESFPLTVTSAQKNPTAFYLCASSRPTEDTQYFGPGTRLTVL.

V gene TRBV12-5 combines with J gene TRBJ1-2, with D unresolved. Per germline, CDR1 LGHNT and CDR2 FRNRAP. This CDR3 region has 15 residues. Trimming removed 0 bases at V and 0 bases at J, with 8 bases between. CDR3 nucleotides: TGTGCTAGTGGTTTGGTACGCGGAGCTAACTATGGCTACACCTTC. Residues: CASGLVRGANYGYTF. The full variable domain, completed using reference TRBV12-5 and TRBJ1-2, is DARVTQTPRHKVTEMGQEVTMRCQPILGHNTVFWYRQTMMQGLELLAYFRNRAPLDDSGMPKDRFSAEMPDATLATLKIQPSEPRDSAVYFCASGLVRGANYGYTFGSGTRLTVV.

This clone was detected a few times. Other DNA sequences from this sample encode an identical CDR3 as well. The gene calls are TRBV15 and TRBJ1-4; no clear D gene. CDR3 length: 16 amino acids. The germline CDR1 and CDR2 sequences are LNHNV and YYDKDF (reference sequence). V lost 0 bases, J lost 3 bases, and 11 bases lay in between. Here the CDR3 reads CATSRDRAGPNEKLFF. The CDR3 coding sequence is TGTGCCACCAGCAGAGATCGTGCAGGCCCTAATGAAAAACTGTTTTTT.

This rearrangement joins TRBV7-9 to TRBJ1-5, with 7 bases matching TRBD1. This CDR3 region has 15 residues. After removal of 5 bases from V and 2 bases from J, the junction contained 6 bases not matched to a gene. The germline gives CDR1 SEHNR, CDR2 FQNEAQ (reference sequence). Here the CDR3 reads CASSGPGTGNQPQHF. CDR3 coding DNA: TGTGCCAGCAGCGGGCCCGGGACAGGCAATCAGCCCCAGCATTTT.

The chain couples TRBV27 to TRBJ2-1; weak D call: TRBD2 (6 bases). CDR1 is MNHEY, CDR2 SMNVEV, per germline (reference sequence). The CDR3 length is 15 residues. Trimming stripped 4 bases from V and 3 bases from J, with 13 bases between. CDR3 nucleotides: TGTGCCAGCAGTTGGGAAACCGGGGGCTACAATGAGCAGTTCTTC. It yields the protein CASSWETGGYNEQFF.

The chain recombines TRBV30 with TRBJ1-4; D is unclear. V lost 3 bases, J lost 7 bases, and 21 bases lay in between. This CDR3 has 16 residues. CDR1 is GTSNPN and CDR2 is SVGIG in the germline V gene (reference sequence). The CDR3 protein is CAWSAATYRPGEKLFF. As DNA, the CDR3 is TGTGCCTGGAGCGCAGCGACCTATAGACCCGGTGAAAAACTGTTTTTT.

The chain is built from TRBV4-1 and TRBJ1-6; D remains ambiguous. V dropped 0 bases and J dropped 7 bases, with 4 bases sitting between them. The CDR3 contains 13 residues. Germline V gene data show CDR1 as MGHRA and CDR2 as YSYEKL. The CDR3 coding sequence is TGCGCCAGCAGCCAAGATCAGAATTCACCCCTCCACTTT. It encodes CASSQDQNSPLHF.

V usage is TRBV2 and J usage is TRBJ1-6; 7 bases line up with TRBD1. The CDR3 is made up of 14 amino acids. The germline V gene encodes CDR1 SNHLY and CDR2 FYNNEI. V lost 10 bases to trimming and J lost 3 bases; unmatched junction nucleotides: 6. The CDR3 coding sequence is TGTGCCACCCAGGGGGGACTCTATAATTCACCCCTCCACTTT. It encodes CATQGGLYNSPLHF.